This T cell receptor beta chain was found in a study of technical replicates of blood from a few donors. TCRdb keeps only in-frame clones here, not all; method: immunoSEQ multiplex PCR. The sample lists around 61,000 clones; more than 95% were seen once. This sequence originates from a human donor in good health. Source material: T cells isolated from PBMCs.

CDR3 in amino acids: CASSPARGPYTQYF. The CDR3 DNA follows: TGTGCCAGCAGTCCTGCTAGAGGTCCTTATACGCAGTATTTT. The chain recombines TRBV2 with TRBJ2-3; no clear D gene. V dropped 5 bases and J dropped 7 bases, with 16 bases sitting between them. Germline lookup yields CDR1 SNHLY and CDR2 FYNNEI. CDR3 length equals 14 residues.